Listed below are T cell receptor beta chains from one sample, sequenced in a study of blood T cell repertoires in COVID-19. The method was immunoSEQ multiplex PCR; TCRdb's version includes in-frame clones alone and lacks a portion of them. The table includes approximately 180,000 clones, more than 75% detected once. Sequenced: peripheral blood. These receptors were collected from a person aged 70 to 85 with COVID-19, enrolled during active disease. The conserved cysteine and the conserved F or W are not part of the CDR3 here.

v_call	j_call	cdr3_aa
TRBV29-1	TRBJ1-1	SALQGAIDGTEAF
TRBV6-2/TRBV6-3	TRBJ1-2	ASSFPTGGRNYGYT
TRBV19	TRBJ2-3	ASSFGLGTDTQY
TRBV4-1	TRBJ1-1	ASSPRTGNEAF
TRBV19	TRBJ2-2	ASSIAGGLFTGELF
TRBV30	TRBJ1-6	AWSVSGGNSPLH
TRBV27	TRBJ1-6	ASSLSSVSPLH
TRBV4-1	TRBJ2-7	ASSPRTGEWEQY
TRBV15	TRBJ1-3	ATSREGRTGSGNTIY
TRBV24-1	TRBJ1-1	ATDRFRGKDTEAF
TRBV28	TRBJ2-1	ASSTSGGFYEQF
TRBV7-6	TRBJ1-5	ASSPGQNSNQPQH
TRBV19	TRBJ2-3	ASSMGFAMTDTQY
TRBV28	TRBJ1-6	ASSSLLSSYNSPLH
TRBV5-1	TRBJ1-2	ASSLEIAEAGSRGYT
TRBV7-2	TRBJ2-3	ASSLSTDTQY
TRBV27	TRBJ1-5	ASKGGPTDSNQPQH
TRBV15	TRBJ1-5	ATSRDPGSNQPQH
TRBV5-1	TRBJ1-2	ASSLGAGDGYT
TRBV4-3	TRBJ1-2	ASSQDGGGYGYT
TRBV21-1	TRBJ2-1	ASSKALGSANNEQF
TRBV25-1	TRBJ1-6	ASSGLNSPLH
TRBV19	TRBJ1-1	ASSVQINTEAF
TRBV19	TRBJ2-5	ASSPLAQETQY
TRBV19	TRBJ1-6	ASTPGPTGLYSPLH
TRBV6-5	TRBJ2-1	ASSPGLAGAGEQF
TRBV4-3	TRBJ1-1	ASSQNRDSLSEAF
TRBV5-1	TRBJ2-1	ASSPTGEGYNEQF
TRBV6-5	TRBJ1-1	ASSYHRGNTEAF
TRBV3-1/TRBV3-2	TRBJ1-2	ASSHLRTEQNYGYT
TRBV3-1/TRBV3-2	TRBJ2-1	ASSQVPGLAGGNEQF
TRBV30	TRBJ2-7	AWTESYEQY
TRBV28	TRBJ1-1	ASSLYGNEAF
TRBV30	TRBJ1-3	AWSTHSGNTIY
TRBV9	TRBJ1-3	ASSGGQGFVGNTIY
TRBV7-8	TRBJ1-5	ASSRGQGQPQH
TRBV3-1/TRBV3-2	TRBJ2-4	ASSNGNIQY
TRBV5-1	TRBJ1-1	ASSIQPTGTEAF
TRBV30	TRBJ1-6	AAGQDNSPLH
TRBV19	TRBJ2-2	ASSPRARTGELF
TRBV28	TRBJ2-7	ASSTGFPPYEQY
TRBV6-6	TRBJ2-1	ASSFLGGARNEQF
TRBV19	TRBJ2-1	ASSAPGLAGARRSYNEQF